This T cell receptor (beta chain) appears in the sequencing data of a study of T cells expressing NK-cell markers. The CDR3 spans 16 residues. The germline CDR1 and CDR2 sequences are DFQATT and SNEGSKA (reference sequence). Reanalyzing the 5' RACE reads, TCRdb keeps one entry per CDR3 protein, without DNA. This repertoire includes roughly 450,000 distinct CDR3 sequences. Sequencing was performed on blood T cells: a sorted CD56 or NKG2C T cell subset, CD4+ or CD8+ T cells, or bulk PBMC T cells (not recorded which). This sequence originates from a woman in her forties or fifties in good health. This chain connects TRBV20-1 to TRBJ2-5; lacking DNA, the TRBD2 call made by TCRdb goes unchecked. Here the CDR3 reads CSARGVLAGGRGTQYF.